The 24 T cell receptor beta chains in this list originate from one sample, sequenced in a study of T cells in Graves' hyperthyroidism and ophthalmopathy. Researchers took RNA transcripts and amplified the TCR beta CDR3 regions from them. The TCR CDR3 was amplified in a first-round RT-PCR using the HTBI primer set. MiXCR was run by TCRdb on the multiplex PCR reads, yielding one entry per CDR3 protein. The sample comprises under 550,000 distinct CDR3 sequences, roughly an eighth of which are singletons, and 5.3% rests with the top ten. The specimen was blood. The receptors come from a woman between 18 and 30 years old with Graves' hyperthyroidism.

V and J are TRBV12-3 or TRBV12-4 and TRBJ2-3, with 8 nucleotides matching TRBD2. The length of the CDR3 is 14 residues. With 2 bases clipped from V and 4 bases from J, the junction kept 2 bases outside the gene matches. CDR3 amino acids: CASSLLAGSDTQYF. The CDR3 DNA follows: TGTGCCAGCAGTTTACTAGCGGGCTCAGATACGCAGTATTTT.

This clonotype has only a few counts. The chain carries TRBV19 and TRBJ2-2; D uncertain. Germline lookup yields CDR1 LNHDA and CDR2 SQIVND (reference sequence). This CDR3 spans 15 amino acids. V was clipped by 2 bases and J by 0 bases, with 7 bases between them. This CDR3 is CASSIFAANTGELFF. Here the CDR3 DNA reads TGTGCCAGTAGTATATTCGCGGCGAACACCGGGGAGCTGTTTTTT.

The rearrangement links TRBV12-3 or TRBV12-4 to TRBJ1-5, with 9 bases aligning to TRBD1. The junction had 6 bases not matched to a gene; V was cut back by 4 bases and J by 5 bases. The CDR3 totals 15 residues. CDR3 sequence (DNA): TGTGCCAGCAGTTCCACAGGGGGCCTTTATCAGCCCCAGCATTTT. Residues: CASSSTGGLYQPQHF.

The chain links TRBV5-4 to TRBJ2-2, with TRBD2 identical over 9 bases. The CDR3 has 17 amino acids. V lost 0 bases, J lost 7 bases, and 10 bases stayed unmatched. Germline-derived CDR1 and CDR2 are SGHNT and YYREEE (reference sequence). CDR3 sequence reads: CASSLDRREGPGGELFF. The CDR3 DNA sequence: TGTGCCAGCAGCTTGGATCGGCGGGAGGGCCCTGGCGGGGAGCTGTTTTTT.

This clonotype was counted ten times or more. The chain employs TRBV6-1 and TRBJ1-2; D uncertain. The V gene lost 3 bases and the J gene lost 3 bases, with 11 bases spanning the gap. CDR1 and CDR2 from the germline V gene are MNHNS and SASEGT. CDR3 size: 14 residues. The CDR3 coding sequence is TGTGCCAGCAGTGACCCTCAGAACCACTATGGCTACACCTTC. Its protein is CASSDPQNHYGYTF.

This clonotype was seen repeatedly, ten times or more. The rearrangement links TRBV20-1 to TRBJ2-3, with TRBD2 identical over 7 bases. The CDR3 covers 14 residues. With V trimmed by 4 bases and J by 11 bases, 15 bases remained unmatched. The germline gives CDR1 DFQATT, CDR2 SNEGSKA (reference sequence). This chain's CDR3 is CSAIPGGLGERQYF. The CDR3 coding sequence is TGCAGTGCTATACCGGGGGGACTGGGGGAAAGGCAGTATTTT.

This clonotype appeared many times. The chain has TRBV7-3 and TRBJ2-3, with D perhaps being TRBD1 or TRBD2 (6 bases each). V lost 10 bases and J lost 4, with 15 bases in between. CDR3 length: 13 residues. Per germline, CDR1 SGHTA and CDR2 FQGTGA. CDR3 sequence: CATGAGASDTQYF. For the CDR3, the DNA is TGTGCCACGGGGGCAGGGGCATCAGATACGCAGTATTTT.

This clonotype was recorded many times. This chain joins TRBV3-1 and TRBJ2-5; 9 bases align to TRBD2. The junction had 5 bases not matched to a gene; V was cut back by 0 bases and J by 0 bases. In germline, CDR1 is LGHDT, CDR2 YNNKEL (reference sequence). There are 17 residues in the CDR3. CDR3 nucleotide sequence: TGTGCCAGCAGCCAAGACTATCGGACTAGCGACCAAGAGACCCAGTACTTC. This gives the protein CASSQDYRTSDQETQYF.

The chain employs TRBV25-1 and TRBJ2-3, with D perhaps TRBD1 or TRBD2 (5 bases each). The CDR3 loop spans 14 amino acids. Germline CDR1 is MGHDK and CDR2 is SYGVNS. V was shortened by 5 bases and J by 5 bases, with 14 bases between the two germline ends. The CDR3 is CASSQRGALDTQYF. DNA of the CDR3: TGTGCCAGCAGTCAGAGGGGAGCATTAGATACGCAGTATTTT.

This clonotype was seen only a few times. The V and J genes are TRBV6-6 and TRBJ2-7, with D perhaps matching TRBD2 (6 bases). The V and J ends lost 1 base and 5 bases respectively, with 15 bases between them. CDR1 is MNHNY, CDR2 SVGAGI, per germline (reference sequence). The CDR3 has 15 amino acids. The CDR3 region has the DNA TGTGCCAGCAGTTACTTCCGGGAGATTGTAAACGAGCAGTACTTC. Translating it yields CASSYFREIVNEQYF.

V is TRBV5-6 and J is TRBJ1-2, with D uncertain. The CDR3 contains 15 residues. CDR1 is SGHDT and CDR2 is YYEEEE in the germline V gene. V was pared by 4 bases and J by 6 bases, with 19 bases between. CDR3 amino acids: CASSLRSLRRDGYTF. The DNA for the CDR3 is TGTGCCAGCAGCCTTCGGTCACTTCGTCGGGATGGCTACACCTTC.

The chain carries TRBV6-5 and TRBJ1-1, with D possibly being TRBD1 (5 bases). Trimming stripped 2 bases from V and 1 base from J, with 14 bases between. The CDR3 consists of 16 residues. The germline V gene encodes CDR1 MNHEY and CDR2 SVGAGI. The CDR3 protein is CASSYVAGRGNTEAFF. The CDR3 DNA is TGTGCCAGCAGTTACGTGGCAGGGCGAGGGAACACTGAAGCTTTCTTT.

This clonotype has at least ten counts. This chain's CDR3 is CASRSMNTEAFF. The CDR3 region has the DNA TGTGCCAGCAGATCCATGAACACTGAAGCTTTCTTT. The genes are TRBV28 and TRBJ1-1; D uncertain. Between the trimmed V and J ends, which lost 6 bases and 0 bases, there was a span of 5 bases. In germline, CDR1 is MDHEN, CDR2 SYDVKM. This CDR3 is 12 amino acids long.

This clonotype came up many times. The chain's CDR3 is CASSLGGILSSGNTIYF. CDR3 coding DNA: TGTGCCAGCAGCTTAGGTGGCATCCTGAGCTCTGGAAACACCATATATTTT. J is TRBJ1-3 and V is TRBV7-8; D uncertain. Germline loops: CDR1 SGHVS, CDR2 FQNEAQ. Between the trimmed V and J ends, which lost 1 base and 0 bases, there was a span of 13 bases. CDR3 length: 17 amino acids. Using reference TRBV7-8 and TRBJ1-3 for the parts outside the CDR3, the full variable domain is GAGVSQSPRYKVAKRGQDVALRCDPISGHVSLFWYQQALGQGPEFLTYFQNEAQLDKSGLPSDRFFAERPEGSVSTLKIQRTQQEDSAVYLCASSLGGILSSGNTIYFGEGSWLTVV.

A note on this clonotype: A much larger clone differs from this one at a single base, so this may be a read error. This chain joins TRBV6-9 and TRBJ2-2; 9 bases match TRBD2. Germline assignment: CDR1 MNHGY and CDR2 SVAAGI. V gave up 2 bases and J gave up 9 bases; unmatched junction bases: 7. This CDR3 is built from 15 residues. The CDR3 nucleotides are TGTGCCAGCAGTTATGGCGGGAGGGGAACCAGGGAGCTGTTTTTT. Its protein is CASSYGGRGTRELFF.

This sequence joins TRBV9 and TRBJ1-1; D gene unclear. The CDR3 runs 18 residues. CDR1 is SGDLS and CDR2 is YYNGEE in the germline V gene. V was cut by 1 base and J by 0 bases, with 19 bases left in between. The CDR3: CASSVFSWTRKMNTEAFF. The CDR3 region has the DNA TGTGCCAGCAGCGTATTCAGTTGGACGAGAAAAATGAACACTGAAGCTTTCTTT.

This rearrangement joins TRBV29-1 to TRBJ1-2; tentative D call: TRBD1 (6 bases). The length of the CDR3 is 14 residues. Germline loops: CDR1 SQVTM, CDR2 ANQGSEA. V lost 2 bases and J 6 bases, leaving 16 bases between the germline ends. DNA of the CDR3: TGCAGCGTTGAAAGGGGTACGGGGGGCAATGGCTACACCTTC. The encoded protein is CSVERGTGGNGYTF.

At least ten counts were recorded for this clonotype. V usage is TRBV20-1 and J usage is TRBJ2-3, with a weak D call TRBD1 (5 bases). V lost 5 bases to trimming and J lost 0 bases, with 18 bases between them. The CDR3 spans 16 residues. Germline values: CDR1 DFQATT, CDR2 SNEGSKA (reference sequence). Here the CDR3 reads CSAHDQGKFSTDTQYF. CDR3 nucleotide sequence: TGCAGTGCTCACGATCAGGGTAAATTCAGCACAGATACGCAGTATTTT.

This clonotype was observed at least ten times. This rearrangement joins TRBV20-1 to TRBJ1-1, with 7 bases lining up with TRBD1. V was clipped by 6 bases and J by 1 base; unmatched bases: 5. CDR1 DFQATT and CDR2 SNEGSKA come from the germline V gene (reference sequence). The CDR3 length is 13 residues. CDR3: CSAPTGRNTEAFF. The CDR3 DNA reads TGCAGTGCCCCGACAGGGAGGAACACTGAAGCTTTCTTT.

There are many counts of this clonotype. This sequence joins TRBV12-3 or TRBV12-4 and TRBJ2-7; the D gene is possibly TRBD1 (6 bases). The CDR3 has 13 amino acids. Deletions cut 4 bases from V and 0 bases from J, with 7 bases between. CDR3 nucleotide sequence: TGTGCCAGCAGTTGGGACAACTCCTACGAGCAGTACTTC. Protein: CASSWDNSYEQYF.

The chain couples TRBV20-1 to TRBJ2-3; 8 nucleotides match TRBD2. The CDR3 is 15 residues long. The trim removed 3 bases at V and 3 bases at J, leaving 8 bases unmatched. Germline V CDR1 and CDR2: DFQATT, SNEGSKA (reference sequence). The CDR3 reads CSARDGRAGTDTQYF. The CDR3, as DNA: TGCAGTGCTAGGGACGGGAGGGCCGGTACAGATACGCAGTATTTT.

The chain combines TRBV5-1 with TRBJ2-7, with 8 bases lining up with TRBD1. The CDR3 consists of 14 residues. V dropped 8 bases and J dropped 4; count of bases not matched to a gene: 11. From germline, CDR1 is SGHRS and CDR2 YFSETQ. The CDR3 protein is CASRPGGSWYEQYF. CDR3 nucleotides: TGCGCCAGTCGCCCAGGGGGCTCGTGGTACGAGCAGTACTTC.

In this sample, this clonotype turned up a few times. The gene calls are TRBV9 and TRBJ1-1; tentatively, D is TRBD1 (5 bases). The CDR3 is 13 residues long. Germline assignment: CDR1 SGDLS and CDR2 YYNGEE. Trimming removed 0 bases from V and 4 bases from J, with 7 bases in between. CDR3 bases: TGTGCCAGCAGCGTAGATGGGGGCACTGAAGCTTTCTTT. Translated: CASSVDGGTEAFF.

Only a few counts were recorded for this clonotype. The CDR3 coding sequence is TGTGCCACCAGTGATAGGGACAGAGACAATGAGCAGTTCTTC. It translates to CATSDRDRDNEQFF. The chain employs TRBV24-1 and TRBJ2-1; 7 bases agree with TRBD1. CDR1 and CDR2 (germline): KGHDR, SFDVKD. The length of the CDR3 is 14 residues. V lost 3 bases to trimming and J lost 5 bases; unmatched junction nucleotides: 3.